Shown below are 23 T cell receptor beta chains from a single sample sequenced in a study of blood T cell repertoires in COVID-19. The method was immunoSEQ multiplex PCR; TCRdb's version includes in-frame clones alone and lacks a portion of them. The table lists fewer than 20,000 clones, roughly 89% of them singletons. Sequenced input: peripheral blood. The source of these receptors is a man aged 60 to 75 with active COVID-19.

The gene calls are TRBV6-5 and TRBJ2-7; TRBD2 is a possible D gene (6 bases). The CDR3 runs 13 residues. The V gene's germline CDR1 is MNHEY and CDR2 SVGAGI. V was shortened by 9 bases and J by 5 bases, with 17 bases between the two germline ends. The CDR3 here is CASQERRVHEQYF. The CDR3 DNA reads TGTGCCAGTCAAGAGCGGAGGGTCCACGAGCAGTACTTC.

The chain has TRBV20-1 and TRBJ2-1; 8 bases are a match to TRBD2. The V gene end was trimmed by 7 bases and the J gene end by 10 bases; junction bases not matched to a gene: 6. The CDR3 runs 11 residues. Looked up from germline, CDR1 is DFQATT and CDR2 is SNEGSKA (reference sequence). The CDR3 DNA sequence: TGCAGTGGCGGGGGGCCGGGGGAGCAGTTCTTC. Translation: CSGGGPGEQFF.

CDR3 in DNA: TGTGCCAGCAGCTTACTGGGCGGGGGGCCCTACAATGAGCAGTTCTTC. Its translation: CASSLLGGGPYNEQFF. The rearrangement joins TRBV7-3 to TRBJ2-1, with 8 bases that match TRBD2. The CDR3 length is 16 residues. The V segment lost 2 bases and the J segment 2 bases; nucleotides outside the gene matches: 5. CDR1 and CDR2 (germline): SGHTA, FQGTGA.

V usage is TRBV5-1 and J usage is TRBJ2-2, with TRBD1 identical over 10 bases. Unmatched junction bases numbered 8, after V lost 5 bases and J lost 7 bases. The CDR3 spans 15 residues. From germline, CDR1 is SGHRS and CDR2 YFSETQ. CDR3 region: CASSSGTGAVGELFF. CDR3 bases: TGCGCCAGCAGTTCCGGGACAGGGGCGGTCGGGGAGCTGTTTTTT.

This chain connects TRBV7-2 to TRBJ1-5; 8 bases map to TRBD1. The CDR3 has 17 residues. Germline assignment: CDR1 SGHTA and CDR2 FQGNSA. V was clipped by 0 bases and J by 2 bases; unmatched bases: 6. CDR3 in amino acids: CASSLAYRGNGNQPQHF. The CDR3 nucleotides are TGTGCCAGCAGCTTAGCGTACAGGGGGAATGGCAATCAGCCCCAGCATTTT.

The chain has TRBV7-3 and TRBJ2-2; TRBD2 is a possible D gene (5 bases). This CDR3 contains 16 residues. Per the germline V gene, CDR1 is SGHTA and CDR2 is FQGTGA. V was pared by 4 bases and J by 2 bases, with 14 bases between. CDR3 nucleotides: TGTGCCAGCAGCTCCCCCCCCCGGGATAACACCGGGGAGCTGTTTTTT. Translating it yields CASSSPPRDNTGELFF. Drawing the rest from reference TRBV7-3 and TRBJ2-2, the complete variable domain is GAGVSQTPSNKVTEKGKYVELRCDPISGHTALYWYRQSLGQGPEFLIYFQGTGAADDSGLPNDRFFAVRPEGSVSTLKIQRTERGDSAVYLCASSSPPRDNTGELFFGEGSRLTVL.

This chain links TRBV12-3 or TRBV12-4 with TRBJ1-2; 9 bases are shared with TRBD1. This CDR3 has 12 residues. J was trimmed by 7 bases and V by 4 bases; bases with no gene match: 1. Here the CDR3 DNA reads TGTGCCAGCAGTTGGGGACAGGGTGGCTACACCTTC. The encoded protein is CASSWGQGGYTF.

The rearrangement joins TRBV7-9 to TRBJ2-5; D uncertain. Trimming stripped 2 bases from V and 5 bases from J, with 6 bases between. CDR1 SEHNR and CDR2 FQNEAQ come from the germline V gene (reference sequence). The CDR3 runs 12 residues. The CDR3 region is CASSLNSETQYF. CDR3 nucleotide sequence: TGTGCCAGCAGCTTAAATTCTGAGACCCAGTACTTC.

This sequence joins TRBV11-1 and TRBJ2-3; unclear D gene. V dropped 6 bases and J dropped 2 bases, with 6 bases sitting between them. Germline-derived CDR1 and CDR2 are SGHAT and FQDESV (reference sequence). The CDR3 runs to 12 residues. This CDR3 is CASSFITDTQYF. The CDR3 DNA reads TGTGCCAGCAGTTTTATCACAGATACGCAGTATTTT.

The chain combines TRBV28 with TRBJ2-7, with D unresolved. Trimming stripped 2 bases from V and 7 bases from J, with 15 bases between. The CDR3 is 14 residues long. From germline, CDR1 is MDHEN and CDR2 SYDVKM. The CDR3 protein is CASSLGGSRWEQYF. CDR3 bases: TGTGCCAGCAGTTTAGGTGGCAGTCGATGGGAGCAGTACTTC. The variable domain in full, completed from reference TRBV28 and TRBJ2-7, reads DVKVTQSSRYLVKRTGEKVFLECVQDMDHENMFWYRQDPGLGLRLIYFSYDVKMKEKGDIPEGYSVSREKKERFSLILESASTNQTSMYLCASSLGGSRWEQYFGPGTRLTVT.

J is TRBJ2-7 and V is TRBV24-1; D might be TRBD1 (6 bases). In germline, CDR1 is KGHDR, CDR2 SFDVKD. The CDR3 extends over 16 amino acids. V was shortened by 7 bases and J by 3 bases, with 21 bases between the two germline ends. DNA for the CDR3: TGTGCCACCAGCCTTACTAACAGGGAAACGAACTACGAGCAGTACGTC. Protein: CATSLTNRETNYEQYV.

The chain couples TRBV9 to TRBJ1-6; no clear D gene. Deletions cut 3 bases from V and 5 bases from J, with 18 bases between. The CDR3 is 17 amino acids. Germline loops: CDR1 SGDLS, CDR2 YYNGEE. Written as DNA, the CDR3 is TGTGCCAGCAGCGGGCGCGGTGCGTTGCCCCATAATTCACCCCTCCACTTT. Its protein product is CASSGRGALPHNSPLHF. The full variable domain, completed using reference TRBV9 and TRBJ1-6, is DSGVTQTPKHLITATGQRVTLRCSPRSGDLSVYWYQQSLDQGLQFLIQYYNGEERAKGNILERFSAQQFPDLHSELNLSSLELGDSALYFCASSGRGALPHNSPLHFGNGTRLTVT.

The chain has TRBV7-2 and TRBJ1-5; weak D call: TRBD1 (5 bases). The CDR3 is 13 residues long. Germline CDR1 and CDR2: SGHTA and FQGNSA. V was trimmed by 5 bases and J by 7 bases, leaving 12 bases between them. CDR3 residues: CASSGRVYQPQHF. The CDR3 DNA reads TGTGCCAGCAGCGGCAGGGTTTACCAGCCCCAGCATTTT.

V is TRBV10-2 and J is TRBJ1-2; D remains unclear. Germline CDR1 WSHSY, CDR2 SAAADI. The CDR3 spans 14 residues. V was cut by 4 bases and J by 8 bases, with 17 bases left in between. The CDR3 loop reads CASSGSPQPGGYTF. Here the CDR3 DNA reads TGCGCCAGCAGTGGGTCTCCCCAACCGGGGGGCTACACCTTC.

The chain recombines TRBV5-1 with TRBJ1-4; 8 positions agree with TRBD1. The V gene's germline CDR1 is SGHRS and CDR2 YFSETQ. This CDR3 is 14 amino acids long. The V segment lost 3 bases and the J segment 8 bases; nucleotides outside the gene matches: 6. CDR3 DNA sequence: TGCGCCAGCAGCTACGGACAGGGAGGAGAAAAACTGTTTTTT. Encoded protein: CASSYGQGGEKLFF.

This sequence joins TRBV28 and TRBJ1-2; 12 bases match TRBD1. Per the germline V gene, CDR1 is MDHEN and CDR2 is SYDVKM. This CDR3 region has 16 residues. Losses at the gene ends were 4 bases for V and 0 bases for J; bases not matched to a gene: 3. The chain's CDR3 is CASSWGTGGANYGYTF. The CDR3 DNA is TGTGCCAGCAGTTGGGGGACAGGGGGCGCTAACTATGGCTACACCTTC.

This chain's CDR3 is CASSGTGGSVTQYF. CDR3 sequence (DNA): TGTGCCAGCAGCGGGACAGGGGGCTCGGTGACCCAGTACTTC. The chain has TRBV9 and TRBJ2-5, with 11 positions matching TRBD1. Looked up from germline, CDR1 is SGDLS and CDR2 is YYNGEE. This CDR3 has 14 amino acids. With V trimmed by 3 bases and J by 7 bases, 5 bases remained unmatched.

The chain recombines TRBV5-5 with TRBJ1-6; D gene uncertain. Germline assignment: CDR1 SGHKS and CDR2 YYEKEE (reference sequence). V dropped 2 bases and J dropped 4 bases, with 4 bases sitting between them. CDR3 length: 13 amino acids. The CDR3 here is CASSFPYNSPLHF. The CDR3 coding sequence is TGTGCCAGCAGCTTCCCATATAATTCACCCCTCCACTTT.

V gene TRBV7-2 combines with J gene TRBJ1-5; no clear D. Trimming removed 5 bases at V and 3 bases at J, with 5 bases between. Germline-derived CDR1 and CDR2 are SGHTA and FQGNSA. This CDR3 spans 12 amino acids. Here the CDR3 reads CASSAYNQPQHF. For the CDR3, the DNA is TGTGCCAGCAGCGCCTACAATCAGCCCCAGCATTTT.

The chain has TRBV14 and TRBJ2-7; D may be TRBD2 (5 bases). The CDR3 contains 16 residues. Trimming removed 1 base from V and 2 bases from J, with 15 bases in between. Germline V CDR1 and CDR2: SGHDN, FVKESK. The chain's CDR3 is CASSQGQRTKPYEQYF. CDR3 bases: TGTGCCAGCAGCCAAGGTCAGCGGACCAAGCCCTACGAGCAGTACTTC.

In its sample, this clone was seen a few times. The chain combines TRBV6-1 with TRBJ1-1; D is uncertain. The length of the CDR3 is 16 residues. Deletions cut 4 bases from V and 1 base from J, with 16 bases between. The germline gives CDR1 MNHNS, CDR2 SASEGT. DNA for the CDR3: TGTGCCAGCAGTGCTCCATTCATGGGGAGGAACACTGAAGCTTTCTTT. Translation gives CASSAPFMGRNTEAFF.

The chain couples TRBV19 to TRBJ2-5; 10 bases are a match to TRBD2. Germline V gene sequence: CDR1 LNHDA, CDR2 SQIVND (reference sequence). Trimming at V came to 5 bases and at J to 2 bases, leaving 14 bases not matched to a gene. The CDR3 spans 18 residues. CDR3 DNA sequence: TGTGCCAGTAGTTCAGAGCACCTAGCGGGGGTCCCGCAAGAGACCCAGTACTTC. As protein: CASSSEHLAGVPQETQYF.

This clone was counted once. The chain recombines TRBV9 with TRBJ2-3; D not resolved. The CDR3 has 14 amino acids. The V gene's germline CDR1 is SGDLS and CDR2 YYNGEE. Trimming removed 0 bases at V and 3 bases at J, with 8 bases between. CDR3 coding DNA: TGTGCCAGCAGCGTAGCTCGTTTAACAGATACGCAGTATTTT. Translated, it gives CASSVARLTDTQYF.